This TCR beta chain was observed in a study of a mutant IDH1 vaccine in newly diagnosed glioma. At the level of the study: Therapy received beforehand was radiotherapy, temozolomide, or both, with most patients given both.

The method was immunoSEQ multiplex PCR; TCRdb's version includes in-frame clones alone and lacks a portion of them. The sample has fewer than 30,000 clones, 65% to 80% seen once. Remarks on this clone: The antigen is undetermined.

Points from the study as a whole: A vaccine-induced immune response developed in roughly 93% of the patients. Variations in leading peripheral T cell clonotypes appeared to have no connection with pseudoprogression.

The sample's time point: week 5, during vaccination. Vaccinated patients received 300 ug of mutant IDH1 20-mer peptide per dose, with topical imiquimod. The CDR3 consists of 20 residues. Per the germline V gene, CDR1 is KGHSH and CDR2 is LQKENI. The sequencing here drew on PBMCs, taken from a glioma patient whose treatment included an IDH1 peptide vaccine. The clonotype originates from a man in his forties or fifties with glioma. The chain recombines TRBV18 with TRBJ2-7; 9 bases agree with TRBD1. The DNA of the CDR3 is TGTGCCAGCTCTCCACGGGACCCGGACAGGGGAAGCCCCGGGTCCTACGAGCAGTACGTC. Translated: CASSPRDPDRGSPGSYEQYV.